The sequence of this TCR beta chain was determined in a study of blood T cell repertoires in COVID-19. Study information: PBMCs, B-cell-depleted T cells, or T cells were the source of the cDNA or gDNA that made up the material.

As handled by the study authors: By means of reference gene primer amplification, nucleated cell counts were estimated. Libraries were prepared by immunoSEQ multiplex PCR; TCRdb keeps only in-frame clonotypes and omits some of them. Clonal size and the V and J genes are those of that table, whereas D and trimming came from the DNA. The data show some 150,000 clones, 84% seen once. This clone was recorded many times. The length of the CDR3 is 16 residues. The germline CDR1 and CDR2 sequences are SGHNT and YYREEE (reference sequence). The V segment lost 4 bases and the J segment 6 bases; nucleotides outside the gene matches: 7.

The chain recombines TRBV5-4 with TRBJ2-1; TRBD2 aligns across 13 bases. Sequenced input: peripheral blood. This sequence originates from a human donor in a cohort sampled during active COVID-19. The chain's CDR3 is CASSDSGTSGINEQFF. The CDR3 DNA sequence: TGTGCCAGCAGCGACTCCGGGACTAGCGGGATCAATGAGCAGTTCTTC.